In this sample, the clone carrying this T cell receptor (beta chain) turned up a few times. The antigen remains unidentified. Germline CDR1 and CDR2: SGHAT and FQDESV (reference sequence). The CDR3 has 16 residues. The data are from a study of yellow fever vaccine responses in identical twins. General study points: Reportedly, the response of twins' T cells to the vaccine seemed partly convergent, partly personalized.

TCRdb independently ran MiXCR on the RT-PCR reads; one entry per CDR3 protein. The table shows under 20,000 distinct CDR3 sequences, with about two thirds occurring only once. The TCR comes from a woman aged 18 to 35 who received the yellow fever vaccine. J is TRBJ2-3 and V is TRBV11-1; 10 bases agree with TRBD1. The sample was T cells from blood (PBMCs), unsorted or a sorted subset (not recorded which), taken before or after yellow fever vaccination (not recorded which). The CDR3 DNA is TGTGCGAGCCGGGGTTACCGGGACAGGGGAGAGGATACGCAGTATTTT. Translated, it gives CASRGYRDRGEDTQYF.